These T cell receptor beta chains were read from a single sample in a study of CD8 T cells in ankylosing spondylitis. MiXCR was run by TCRdb on the 5' RACE reads, yielding one entry per CDR3 protein. The repertoire includes some 150,000 distinct CDR3 sequences, around 45% of them detected once, and approximately 14% sits in the top ten. The sequenced material came from synovial fluid, either unsorted or a sorted T cell fraction (not recorded which). These receptors were collected from a male donor with ankylosing spondylitis. The CDR3 runs from the conserved cysteine through the conserved F or W. A D gene is named only where the DNA matches it firmly. Clone size, where shown, is once, few, many, or a class for clones that have expanded.

TRBD1,.,TRBJ1-2,TRBV20-1,CSARDPGQGAPNYGYTF,TGCAGTGCTAGAGATCCGGGACAGGGCGCCCCTAACTATGGCTACACCTTC
TRBD1,.,TRBJ1-1,TRBV28,CASSFWDSFNTEAFF,TGTGCCAGCAGTTTCTGGGACAGCTTTAACACTGAAGCTTTCTTT
.,.,TRBJ1-2,TRBV6-5,CASSYGGSEDYGYTF,TGTGCCAGCAGTTATGGGGGATCGGAGGACTATGGCTACACCTTC
TRBD2,few,TRBJ2-3,TRBV12-3/TRBV12-4,CASSPMGLAGGQADTQYF,TGTGCCAGCAGTCCAATGGGACTAGCGGGAGGTCAGGCAGATACGCAGTATTTT
TRBD2,few,TRBJ2-5,TRBV4-1,CASTQLAGVETQYF,TGCGCCAGCACCCAACTAGCGGGAGTAGAGACCCAGTACTTC
.,.,TRBJ2-7,TRBV4-1,CASSVGPRSYEQYF,TGCGCCAGCAGCGTCGGACCCCGCTCCTACGAGCAGTACTTC
TRBD1,.,TRBJ2-7,TRBV2,CASSDHGTGYEQYF,TGTGCCAGCAGTGATCATGGGACAGGATACGAGCAGTACTTC
.,.,TRBJ1-4,TRBV25-1,CASSAGQGGEKLFF,TGTGCCAGCAGTGCCGGGCAGGGCGGAGAAAAACTGTTTTTT
.,few,TRBJ1-5,TRBV27,CASSHQGPREPQHF,TGTGCCAGCAGTCATCAGGGCCCCCGGGAGCCCCAGCATTTT
TRBD1,.,TRBJ2-3,TRBV15,CATSRAGQLTDTQYF,TGTGCCACCAGCAGAGCGGGACAGCTCACAGATACGCAGTATTTT
.,.,TRBJ2-1,TRBV6-1,CASRPGEWTLQGEQFF,TGTGCCAGCAGACCGGGGGAGTGGACTTTACAAGGGGAGCAGTTCTTC